The next 17 T cell receptor beta chains were all read from a single sample in a study of CD8+CD57+ T cells in acquired aplastic anemia. CDR3 and TCR beta VDJ profiling relied on a genomic DNA template. TCRdb recomputed calls from the reads with MiXCR, one row per CDR3 protein. The sample includes about 250,000 distinct CDR3 sequences, around 46% of them seen just once. It was patients with CD8+CD57+ cell expansion by flow cytometry who were chosen for sequencing. The sample was sorted CD4+, CD8+, or CD8+CD57+ T cells (not recorded which) from PBMCs. The receptors here all came from a human donor with aplastic anemia.

This clonotype was seen ten or more times. The V call is TRBV14, the J call TRBJ1-4; 8 positions agree with TRBD1. Trimming took 5 bases from V and 8 from J; bases not matched to a gene: 10. The CDR3 covers 15 residues. The germline V gene has CDR1 SGHDN and CDR2 FVKESK. CDR3 in DNA: TGTGCCAGCAGCGAAGGACAGGGACGAATCGAAAAACTGTTTTTT. Its translation is CASSEGQGRIEKLFF.

There are many counts of this clonotype. The chain is built from TRBV5-1 and TRBJ2-3; D not certain. The length of the CDR3 is 14 residues. The ends were cut back, 6 bases at V and 3 bases at J, with 14 bases in the middle. Per germline, CDR1 SGHRS and CDR2 YFSETQ. The CDR3 region has the DNA TGCGCCAGCATTCTCGGGTCGAGGACAGATACGCAGTATTTT. It codes for CASILGSRTDTQYF.

In this sample, this clonotype turned up a few times. This rearrangement joins TRBV10-2 to TRBJ2-5; D is undetermined. The V end was cut by 0 bases, the J end by 4 bases, with 9 bases between. The V gene's germline CDR1 is WSHSY and CDR2 SAAADI. The CDR3 runs 14 residues. The CDR3 protein is CASSESTNPETQYF. DNA for the CDR3: TGCGCCAGCAGTGAGTCGACGAATCCAGAGACCCAGTACTTC.

Worth noting for this clonotype: Given a much more abundant clone one base away, this may be a read error. The CDR3 does not close with the conserved phenylalanine or tryptophan, likely indicating a read error. This chain uses TRBV5-1 with TRBJ2-3; TRBD2 aligns across 9 bases. The junction had 4 bases not matched to a gene; V was cut back by 5 bases and J by 0 bases. The CDR3 is 15 residues long. The V gene's germline CDR1 is SGHRS and CDR2 YFSETQ. CDR3 DNA: TGCGCCAGCAGGGGAACTAGCGGGAGCACAGATACGCAGTATCTT. This codes for CASRGTSGSTDTQYL.

In this sample, this clonotype turned up many times. The V and J genes are TRBV5-1 and TRBJ1-2, with unresolved D. The CDR3 has 15 amino acids. Trimming took 0 bases from V and 4 from J, leaving 13 bases between them. The germline V gene encodes CDR1 SGHRS and CDR2 YFSETQ. CDR3 in DNA: TGCGCCAGCAGCTTGGCAGAGGTCGAGATCTATGGCTACACCTTC. Protein: CASSLAEVEIYGYTF.

This clonotype was seen a handful of times. This rearrangement joins TRBV28 to TRBJ2-7, with 11 bases aligning to TRBD1. The CDR3 has 16 residues. The trim removed 4 bases at V and 2 bases at J, leaving 7 bases unmatched. Germline V gives CDR1 MDHEN, CDR2 SYDVKM. CDR3 region: CASSSHSGQGAYEQYF. As DNA, the CDR3 is TGTGCCAGCAGTTCCCACTCGGGACAGGGGGCCTACGAGCAGTACTTC.

A word on this clonotype: This may be a read error: a much more frequent sequence differs by one nucleotide. The chain is built from TRBV20-1 and TRBJ1-4; the D gene is possibly TRBD1 (5 bases). CDR1 and CDR2 (germline): DFQATT, SNEGSKA (reference sequence). V was clipped by 5 bases and J by 7 bases, with 20 bases between them. The CDR3 totals 15 residues. CDR3 sequence reads: CSASAGEARREKLFF. DNA of the CDR3: TGCAGTGCTTCGGCGGGGGAAGCACGACGTGAAAAACTGTTTTTT.

This clonotype was seen only a few times. This chain joins TRBV25-1 and TRBJ1-2, with 8 bases identical to TRBD1. V lost 4 bases and J lost 3; bases outside the gene matches: 4. This CDR3 contains 14 residues. Germline V gives CDR1 MGHDK, CDR2 SYGVNS. CDR3 in DNA: TGTGCCAGCAGTGGTAACAGGGGGGACTATGGCTACACCTTC. Translating gives CASSGNRGDYGYTF.

The chain carries TRBV5-6 and TRBJ2-1, with 8 bases matching TRBD2. The V gene end was trimmed by 1 base and the J gene end by 9 bases; junction bases not matched to a gene: 12. Germline-derived CDR1 and CDR2 are SGHDT and YYEEEE. This CDR3 is 16 amino acids long. The CDR3 is CASSLSDGGAPAEQFF. DNA of the CDR3: TGTGCCAGCAGCTTGTCAGACGGGGGGGCCCCGGCTGAGCAGTTCTTC. The whole variable domain, remainder taken from reference TRBV5-6 and TRBJ2-1, is DAGVTQSPTHLIKTRGQQVTLRCSPKSGHDTVSWYQQALGQGPQFIFQYYEEEERQRGNFPDRFSGHQFPNYSSELNVNALLLGDSALYLCASSLSDGGAPAEQFFGPGTRLTVL.

V usage is TRBV19 and J usage is TRBJ2-7; the match to TRBD1 covers 7 bases. CDR1 and CDR2 (germline): LNHDA, SQIVND (reference sequence). Germline trimming cut 5 bases from V and 7 bases from J; bases unmatched to any gene: 8. The CDR3 has 13 residues. In nucleotides, the CDR3 is TGTGCCAGTAGTGTCGGACAGGCGAGGGAGCAGTACTTC. Protein: CASSVGQAREQYF.

This clonotype has ten or more counts. The V and J genes are TRBV20-1 and TRBJ2-3; no definite D call. The V end lost 5 bases, the J end lost 6 bases, and 6 bases lay between the germline ends. In germline, CDR1 is DFQATT, CDR2 SNEGSKA (reference sequence). This CDR3 contains 10 residues. The chain's CDR3 is CSADPDTQYF. For the CDR3, the DNA is TGCAGTGCTGACCCGGATACGCAGTATTTT.

This clonotype was observed at least ten times. The CDR3 loop reads CASSENPGLAGGRNTGELFF. The CDR3 DNA sequence: TGTGCCAGCAGTGAAAACCCGGGACTAGCGGGAGGAAGAAACACCGGGGAGCTGTTTTTT. The chain has TRBV25-1 and TRBJ2-2; the match to TRBD2 covers 15 bases. The CDR3 spans 20 residues. V shed 2 bases and J 2 bases; nucleotides not matched to a gene: 9. In germline, CDR1 is MGHDK, CDR2 SYGVNS. The complete variable domain, with remaining parts taken from reference TRBV25-1 and TRBJ2-2, reads EADIYQTPRYLVIGTGKKITLECSQTMGHDKMYWYQQDPGMELHLIHYSYGVNSTEKGDLSSESTVSRIRTEHFPLTLESARPSHTSQYLCASSENPGLAGGRNTGELFFGEGSRLTVL.

The chain carries TRBV20-1 and TRBJ2-3; D gene uncertain. CDR1 and CDR2 from the germline V gene are DFQATT and SNEGSKA (reference sequence). V lost 2 bases to trimming and J lost 0 bases, with 12 bases between them. This CDR3 is 15 amino acids long. CDR3 coding DNA: TGCAGTGCTAGATTGGTGGCTCAGAGCACAGATACGCAGTATTTT. Translation gives CSARLVAQSTDTQYF.

This clonotype was seen a handful of times. The chain combines TRBV6-5 with TRBJ2-3, with 7 bases matching TRBD1. With V trimmed by 4 bases and J by 2 bases, 12 bases remained unmatched. The CDR3 has 17 residues. CDR1 is MNHEY and CDR2 is SVGAGI in the germline V gene. The chain's CDR3 is CASSLAFGTDPTDTQYF. The CDR3 coding sequence is TGTGCCAGCAGTTTGGCTTTTGGGACAGACCCCACAGATACGCAGTATTTT.

The rearrangement uses TRBV19 and TRBJ1-6, with D maybe TRBD1 (5 bases). CDR3 length equals 14 residues. V gave up 6 bases and J gave up 9 bases, with 15 bases separating them. CDR1 LNHDA and CDR2 SQIVND come from the germline V gene (reference sequence). CDR3: CASSIGGGGSPLHF. The CDR3 DNA is TGTGCCAGTAGCATTGGAGGCGGGGGTTCACCCCTCCACTTT.

In its sample, this clonotype was seen many times. The chain couples TRBV5-5 to TRBJ1-1; TRBD1 might be the D (5 bases). Trimming pared 3 bases from V and 1 base from J, leaving 7 bases between. In germline, CDR1 is SGHKS, CDR2 YYEKEE (reference sequence). The CDR3 contains 13 residues. The CDR3 loop is CASSSQENTEAFF. CDR3 nucleotides: TGTGCCAGCAGCTCACAGGAGAACACTGAAGCTTTCTTT.

The chain links TRBV29-1 to TRBJ2-7, with TRBD1 matching 8 bases. Per the germline V gene, CDR1 is SQVTM and CDR2 is ANQGSEA. The CDR3 has 15 amino acids. With 4 bases clipped from V and 0 bases from J, the junction kept 8 bases outside the gene matches. CDR3 DNA: TGCAGCGTTGTCGACAGGGGTAGGGGCTCCTACGAGCAGTACTTC. Encoded protein: CSVVDRGRGSYEQYF.